These 18 T cell receptor beta chains came from one sample sequenced in a study of T cells in Graves' hyperthyroidism and ophthalmopathy. The investigators amplified TCR beta CDR3 regions from RNA transcripts. In the first-round RT-PCR of the TCR CDR3, the HTBI primer set was used. TCRdb re-analysed the multiplex PCR reads in MiXCR, keeping a single row per CDR3 protein. This repertoire shows 300,000 to 450,000 distinct CDR3 sequences, less than 20% found once; its top ten account for 35% to 45%. Sequenced sample: blood. The receptors derive from a man younger than 35 with Graves' ophthalmopathy.

This clonotype was counted ten times or more. The chain couples TRBV2 to TRBJ1-5, with TRBD1 matching 9 bases. This CDR3 comprises 13 residues. With V trimmed by 5 bases and J by 8 bases, 4 bases remained unmatched. CDR1 is SNHLY, CDR2 FYNNEI, per germline. The CDR3: CASSTGGREPQHF. DNA of the CDR3: TGTGCCAGCAGTACAGGGGGCAGGGAGCCCCAGCATTTT.

This clonotype came up many times. This chain links TRBV20-1 with TRBJ1-1; D not resolved. Germline V lookup: CDR1 DFQATT, CDR2 SNEGSKA (reference sequence). The CDR3 totals 13 residues. V was pared by 6 bases and J by 0 bases, with 11 bases between. CDR3 DNA sequence: TGCAGTGCCCAACCCGAGGTGAACACTGAAGCTTTCTTT. It encodes CSAQPEVNTEAFF.

This sequence joins TRBV19 and TRBJ1-4; D not certain. This CDR3 is built from 15 residues. The ends were cut back, 5 bases at V and 5 bases at J, with 15 bases in the middle. Per the germline V gene, CDR1 is LNHDA and CDR2 is SQIVND (reference sequence). CDR3 residues: CASSFQDGLNEKLFF. The CDR3 DNA reads as TGTGCCAGTAGTTTTCAGGACGGCCTGAATGAAAAACTGTTTTTT.

This clonotype has a count of ten or more. The V and J genes are TRBV6-2 or TRBV6-3 and TRBJ2-3; D is unresolved. Germline assignment: CDR1 MNHEY and CDR2 SVGEGT. CDR3 length equals 14 residues. Trimming took 0 bases from V and 2 from J, leaving 6 bases between them. CDR3 DNA sequence: TGTGCCAGCAGTTACTCGGAGACCACAGATACGCAGTATTTT. Residues: CASSYSETTDTQYF.

This clonotype was counted a single time. The rearrangement joins TRBV6-9 to TRBJ1-1, with D unclear. Germline lookup yields CDR1 MNHGY and CDR2 SVAAGI. Between the trimmed V and J ends, which lost 3 bases and 0 bases, there was a span of 11 bases. CDR3 length: 15 residues. As DNA, the CDR3 is TGTGCCAGCAGTTACTTTCAGAGCATGAACACTGAAGCTTTCTTT. Protein product: CASSYFQSMNTEAFF.

This clonotype was counted many times. The genes are TRBV5-1 and TRBJ1-1, with D unresolved. The CDR3 has 11 residues. The germline V and J ends were trimmed by 1 base and 11 bases, with 9 bases remaining between them. Germline values: CDR1 SGHRS, CDR2 YFSETQ. The CDR3 bases are TGCGCCAGCAGCTTGAACAATCGGGCTTTCTTT. This translates into CASSLNNRAFF.

The chain uses TRBV6-1 and TRBJ1-6, with D unresolved. The V end lost 3 bases, the J end lost 8 bases, and 20 bases lay between the germline ends. This CDR3 contains 17 residues. CDR1 is MNHNS and CDR2 is SASEGT in the germline V gene. Here the CDR3 reads CASSEGPFLSSHSPLHF. In DNA, the CDR3 is TGTGCCAGCAGTGAGGGCCCGTTTTTGAGCTCCCATTCACCCCTCCACTTT.

This clonotype was observed a handful of times. This chain uses TRBV7-2 with TRBJ1-1, with D uncertain. There are 14 residues in the CDR3. Germline lookup yields CDR1 SGHTA and CDR2 FQGNSA. V was shortened by 1 base and J by 4 bases, with 10 bases between the two germline ends. CDR3 protein: CASSLGESATEAFF. CDR3 nucleotides: TGTGCCAGCAGCTTAGGGGAATCGGCCACTGAAGCTTTCTTT. Drawing the rest from reference TRBV7-2 and TRBJ1-1, the complete variable domain is GAGVSQSPSNKVTEKGKDVELRCDPISGHTALYWYRQSLGQGLEFLIYFQGNSAPDKSGLPSDRFSAERTGGSVSTLTIQRTQQEDSAVYLCASSLGESATEAFFGQGTRLTVV.

About this clonotype: A much bigger clone sits one base away, suggesting this may be a read error. V and J are TRBV7-9 and TRBJ1-2; D is ambiguous. Germline V gene sequence: CDR1 SEHNR, CDR2 FQNEAQ (reference sequence). This CDR3 has 13 amino acids. The CDR3: CASSLGMSYDYTF. The DNA of the CDR3 is TGTGCCAGCAGCTTAGGGATGAGCTATGACTACACCTTC.

This clonotype was counted at least ten times. The V gene is TRBV12-3 or TRBV12-4, the J gene TRBJ2-6; TRBD1 is a possible D gene (6 bases). With 7 bases removed from V and 2 bases from J, the gap between germline ends came to 12 bases. The CDR3 runs to 15 residues. The chain's CDR3 is CASTSRQAGANVLTF. CDR3 DNA: TGTGCCAGCACCTCCCGACAGGCTGGGGCCAACGTCCTGACTTTC.

This clonotype was picked up many times. The J gene is TRBJ1-5, the V gene TRBV28, with no clear D. With 3 bases removed from V and 4 bases from J, the gap between germline ends came to 13 bases. CDR1 MDHEN and CDR2 SYDVKM come from the germline V gene. The CDR3 runs 15 residues. Here the CDR3 DNA reads TGTGCCAGCAGTTTTTATTTATTAAGGAATCAGCCCCAGCATTTT. This gives the protein CASSFYLLRNQPQHF.

The chain joins TRBV28 to TRBJ1-3; D might be TRBD1 (5 bases). CDR1 and CDR2 from the germline V gene are MDHEN and SYDVKM. This CDR3 contains 14 residues. Trimming left V 7 bases short and J 2 bases short, with 12 bases between. DNA of the CDR3: TGTGCCAGCACCCCGGGGGGTACTGGAAACACCATATATTTT. It encodes CASTPGGTGNTIYF.

This clonotype was counted ten times or more. The rearrangement links TRBV7-3 to TRBJ2-1; D possibly matches TRBD1 or TRBD2 (6 bases each). The germline V gene encodes CDR1 SGHTA and CDR2 FQGTGA. The CDR3 loop spans 15 amino acids. Deletions cut 1 base from V and 2 bases from J, with 9 bases between. For the CDR3, the DNA is TGTGCCAGCAGCTTAATCGGGGGCCCCTACAATGAGCAGTTCTTC. As protein: CASSLIGGPYNEQFF.

The V gene is TRBV28, the J gene TRBJ2-2, with D perhaps matching TRBD1 (6 bases). Germline assignment: CDR1 MDHEN and CDR2 SYDVKM. The CDR3 has 15 residues. Trimming took 3 bases from V and 6 from J, leaving 14 bases between them. CDR3 in DNA: TGTGCCAGCAGTTTCCCGCAGGGGCTTCCCGGGGAGCTGTTTTTT. Residues: CASSFPQGLPGELFF.

The table lists this clonotype with many counts. The chain recombines TRBV5-1 with TRBJ1-5, with D tentatively TRBD1 (5 bases). Trimming left V 0 bases short and J 8 bases short, with 15 bases between. The germline gives CDR1 SGHRS, CDR2 YFSETQ. This CDR3 spans 15 amino acids. The CDR3 coding sequence is TGCGCCAGCAGCTTGGCTGGCCAGGGAGGGGAGCCCCAGCATTTT. This gives the protein CASSLAGQGGEPQHF. The full variable domain, in which reference TRBV5-1 and TRBJ1-5 provide the parts outside the CDR3, is KAGVTQTPRYLIKTRGQQVTLSCSPISGHRSVSWYQQTPGQGLQFLFEYFSETQRNKGNFPGRFSGRQFSNSRSEMNVSTLELGDSALYLCASSLAGQGGEPQHFGDGTRLSIL.

A remark on this clonotype: This clone may be a read error of a much larger clone one base away. V usage is TRBV3-1 and J usage is TRBJ2-2; D possibly uses TRBD1 or TRBD2 (5 bases each). Per germline, CDR1 LGHDT and CDR2 YNNKEL (reference sequence). The CDR3 sequence is 12 residues long. The CDR3 region is CASSHDTRAGIF. CDR3 bases: TGTGCCAGCAGCCATGATACTAGGGCAGGGATTTTT.

This clonotype occurred a few times. This chain uses TRBV10-2 with TRBJ1-6; D uncertain. CDR3 length: 16 amino acids. Germline CDR1 and CDR2: WSHSY and SAAADI. V was trimmed by 0 bases and J by 9 bases, leaving 15 bases between them. This chain's CDR3 is CASSESAGGRGSPLHF. CDR3 nucleotide sequence: TGCGCCAGCAGTGAGTCCGCTGGCGGCCGGGGTTCACCCCTCCACTTT.

This clonotype was counted ten times or more. V usage is TRBV27 and J usage is TRBJ2-5; 9 nucleotides align to TRBD2. This CDR3 is 14 amino acids long. V was clipped by 8 bases and J by 4 bases; unmatched bases: 8. Germline V gene sequence: CDR1 MNHEY, CDR2 SMNVEV (reference sequence). CDR3 nucleotide sequence: TGTGCCAGCCCTACGGCGGGGGGGCTAGAGACCCAGTACTTC. This encodes CASPTAGGLETQYF.